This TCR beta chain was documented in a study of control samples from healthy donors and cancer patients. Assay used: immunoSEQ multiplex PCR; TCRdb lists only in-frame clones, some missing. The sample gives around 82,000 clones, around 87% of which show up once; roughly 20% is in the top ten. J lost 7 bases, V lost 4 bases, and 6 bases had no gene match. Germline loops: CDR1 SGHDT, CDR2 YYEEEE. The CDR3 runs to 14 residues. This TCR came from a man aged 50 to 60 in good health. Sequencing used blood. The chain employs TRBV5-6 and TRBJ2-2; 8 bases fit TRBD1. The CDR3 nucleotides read TGTGCCAGCAGCCCGGACAGGGTTATCGGGGAGCTGTTTTTT. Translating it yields CASSPDRVIGELFF.